The 12 T cell receptor beta chains given below trace back to one sample, sequenced in a study of control samples from healthy donors and cancer patients. TCRdb keeps only in-frame clones here, not all; method: immunoSEQ multiplex PCR. Of tens of thousands of clones in the sample, 80% to 90% were seen once. The sequenced material came from PBMCs. All receptors come from a woman in her forties or fifties with lung cancer.

The sample holds a few counts of this clone. This chain joins TRBV9 and TRBJ2-3, with D perhaps TRBD2 (5 bases). With 3 bases removed from V and 6 bases from J, the gap between germline ends came to 11 bases. CDR3 length equals 13 residues. Germline V CDR1 and CDR2: SGDLS, YYNGEE. The CDR3 region has the DNA TGTGCCAGCAGCGCCCCCCCGGGGGATACGCAGTATTTT. Its translation is CASSAPPGDTQYF. The variable domain in full, with the rest retrieved from reference TRBV9 and TRBJ2-3, is DSGVTQTPKHLITATGQRVTLRCSPRSGDLSVYWYQQSLDQGLQFLIQYYNGEERAKGNILERFSAQQFPDLHSELNLSSLELGDSALYFCASSAPPGDTQYFGPGTRLTVL.

V is TRBV5-1 and J is TRBJ2-7; weak D call: TRBD2 (6 bases). Germline V CDR1 and CDR2: SGHRS, YFSETQ. The V and J ends lost 3 bases and 2 bases respectively, with 15 bases between them. The CDR3 is 15 residues long. The CDR3 loop reads CASSWGMGGAYEQYF. In DNA, the CDR3 is TGCGCCAGCAGCTGGGGGATGGGAGGCGCCTACGAGCAGTACTTC.

This chain connects TRBV27 to TRBJ1-5; no definite D call. The V gene's germline CDR1 is MNHEY and CDR2 SMNVEV (reference sequence). This CDR3 comprises 13 residues. The ends were cut back, 7 bases at V and 7 bases at J, with 14 bases in the middle. In DNA, the CDR3 is TGTGCCAGCACCACCGGGAGAGGACAGCCCCAGCATTTT. Translation gives CASTTGRGQPQHF.

The V and J genes are TRBV7-3 and TRBJ1-2; D not resolved. The CDR3 runs to 14 residues. Looked up from germline, CDR1 is SGHTA and CDR2 is FQGTGA. V lost 5 bases and J lost 5, with 15 bases in between. The CDR3 loop is CASSLTDTEYGYTF. CDR3 nucleotides: TGTGCCAGCAGCCTCACAGACACCGAATATGGCTACACCTTC.

V usage is TRBV4-1 and J usage is TRBJ2-7; the D gene is possibly TRBD1 (5 bases). Germline CDR1 reads MGHRA; CDR2 reads YSYEKL. Deletions cut 4 bases from V and 1 base from J, with 14 bases between. This CDR3 is built from 15 residues. CDR3 loop: CASSLLTGRSYEQYF. The CDR3 coding sequence is TGCGCCAGCAGCCTCCTCACAGGACGTTCCTACGAGCAGTACTTC.

This clone appeared a single time. The chain joins TRBV5-1 to TRBJ1-1; no clear D gene. The CDR3 is 15 residues long. From germline, CDR1 is SGHRS and CDR2 YFSETQ. Trimming shortened V by 0 bases and J by 6 bases, and 15 bases separated the two germline ends. CDR3: CASSLDPGPRAEAFF. CDR3 DNA: TGCGCCAGCAGCTTGGATCCGGGCCCGAGGGCTGAAGCTTTCTTT.

V usage is TRBV30 and J usage is TRBJ1-2; TRBD1 matches 9 bases. The CDR3 totals 15 residues. V was pared by 3 bases and J by 5 bases, with 10 bases of the junction left unmatched. Per germline, CDR1 GTSNPN and CDR2 SVGIG (reference sequence). The CDR3 nucleotides are TGTGCCTGGAGGCACAGGGGGCGCGGTTTGTATGGCTACACCTTC. Encoded protein: CAWRHRGRGLYGYTF.

The chain carries TRBV11-2 and TRBJ2-6; TRBD1 matches 7 bases. The junction had 7 bases not matched to a gene; V was cut back by 2 bases and J by 0 bases. Germline V gene lookup returns CDR1 SGHAT and CDR2 FQNNGV. The CDR3 runs to 18 residues. In nucleotides, the CDR3 is TGTGCCAGCAGCTTACGGGACAGTGGGTCCTCTGGGGCCAACGTCCTGACTTTC. Residues: CASSLRDSGSSGANVLTF.

This sequence joins TRBV7-9 and TRBJ2-7; possible D gene TRBD1, 5 bases. V lost 6 bases and J 3 bases, leaving 12 bases between the germline ends. The germline V gene has CDR1 SEHNR and CDR2 FQNEAQ (reference sequence). The CDR3 loop spans 13 amino acids. The CDR3 sequence is CASSIRQNYEQYF. CDR3 DNA sequence: TGTGCCAGCAGTATTCGACAGAACTACGAGCAGTACTTC.

The chain combines TRBV11-2 with TRBJ2-7; maybe TRBD2 (6 bases). The germline V and J ends were trimmed by 0 bases and 5 bases, with 11 bases remaining between them. CDR1 SGHAT and CDR2 FQNNGV come from the germline V gene. This CDR3 comprises 14 residues. This CDR3 reads CASSLDWRGNEQYF. The CDR3 DNA reads TGTGCCAGCAGCTTAGATTGGAGGGGAAACGAGCAGTACTTC.

A single count supports this clone. The chain uses TRBV5-1 and TRBJ1-1; no definite D call. CDR1 and CDR2 from the germline V gene are SGHRS and YFSETQ. This CDR3 is 15 amino acids long. With 2 bases removed from V and 1 base from J, the gap between germline ends came to 12 bases. CDR3: CASSFLGRENTEAFF. For the CDR3, the DNA is TGCGCCAGCAGCTTCCTCGGGAGGGAGAACACTGAAGCTTTCTTT.

The rearrangement links TRBV10-3 to TRBJ1-1; D unresolved. The CDR3 is made up of 14 amino acids. From germline, CDR1 is ENHRY and CDR2 SYGVKD. V was clipped by 3 bases and J by 0 bases, with 8 bases between them. CDR3 in amino acids: CAISEEAMNTEAFF. CDR3 sequence (DNA): TGTGCCATCAGTGAAGAAGCTATGAACACTGAAGCTTTCTTT.